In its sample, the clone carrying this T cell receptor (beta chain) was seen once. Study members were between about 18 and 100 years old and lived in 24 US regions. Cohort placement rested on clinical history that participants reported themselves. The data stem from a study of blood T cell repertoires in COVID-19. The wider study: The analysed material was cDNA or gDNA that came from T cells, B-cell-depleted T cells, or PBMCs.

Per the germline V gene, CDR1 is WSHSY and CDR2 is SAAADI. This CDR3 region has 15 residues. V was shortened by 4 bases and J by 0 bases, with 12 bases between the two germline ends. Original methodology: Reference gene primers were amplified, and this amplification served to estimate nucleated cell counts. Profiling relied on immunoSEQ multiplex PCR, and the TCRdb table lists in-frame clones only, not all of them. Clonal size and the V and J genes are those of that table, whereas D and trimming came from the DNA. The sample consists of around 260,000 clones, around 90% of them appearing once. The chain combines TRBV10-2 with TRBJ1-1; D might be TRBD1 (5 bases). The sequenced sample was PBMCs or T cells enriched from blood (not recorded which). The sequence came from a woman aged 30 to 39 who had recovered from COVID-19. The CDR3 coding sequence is TGCGCCAGCAGTGGACTTACAGGTATGAACACTGAAGCTTTCTTT. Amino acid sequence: CASSGLTGMNTEAFF.